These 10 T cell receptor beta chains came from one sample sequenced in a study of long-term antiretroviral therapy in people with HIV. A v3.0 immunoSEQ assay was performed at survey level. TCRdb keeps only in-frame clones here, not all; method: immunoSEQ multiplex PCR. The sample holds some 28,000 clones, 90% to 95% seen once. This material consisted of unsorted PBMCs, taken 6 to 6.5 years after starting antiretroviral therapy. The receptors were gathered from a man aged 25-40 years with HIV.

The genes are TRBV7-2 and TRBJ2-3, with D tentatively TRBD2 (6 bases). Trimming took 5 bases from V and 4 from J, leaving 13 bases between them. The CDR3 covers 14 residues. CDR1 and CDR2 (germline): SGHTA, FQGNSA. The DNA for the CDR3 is TGTGCCAGCAGCATCGGACTATTGGCAGATACGCAGTATTTT. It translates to CASSIGLLADTQYF. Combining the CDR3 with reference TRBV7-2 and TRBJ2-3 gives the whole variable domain GAGVSQSPSNKVTEKGKDVELRCDPISGHTALYWYRQSLGQGLEFLIYFQGNSAPDKSGLPSDRFSAERTGGSVSTLTIQRTQQEDSAVYLCASSIGLLADTQYFGPGTRLTVL.

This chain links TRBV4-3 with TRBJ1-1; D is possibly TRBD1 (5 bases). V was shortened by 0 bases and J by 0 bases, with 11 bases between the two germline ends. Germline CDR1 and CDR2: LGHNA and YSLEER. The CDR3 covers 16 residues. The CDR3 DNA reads TGCGCCAGCAGCCAAGATCGGGGCGTTATGAACACTGAAGCTTTCTTT. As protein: CASSQDRGVMNTEAFF.

CDR3: CATSRDRRAGEKLFF. The CDR3 nucleotides read TGTGCCACCAGCAGAGATCGTCGGGCCGGTGAAAAACTGTTTTTT. V and J are TRBV15 and TRBJ1-4; no firm D call. Trimming removed 0 bases at V and 7 bases at J, with 12 bases between. The length of the CDR3 is 15 residues. Germline CDR1 LNHNV, CDR2 YYDKDF (reference sequence).

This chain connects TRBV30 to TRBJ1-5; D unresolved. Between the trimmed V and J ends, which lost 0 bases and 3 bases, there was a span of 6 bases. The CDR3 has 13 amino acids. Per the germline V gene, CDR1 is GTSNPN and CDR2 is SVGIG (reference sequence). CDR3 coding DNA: TGTGCCTGGAGTGTATCAAACAATCAGCCCCAGCATTTT. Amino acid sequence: CAWSVSNNQPQHF.

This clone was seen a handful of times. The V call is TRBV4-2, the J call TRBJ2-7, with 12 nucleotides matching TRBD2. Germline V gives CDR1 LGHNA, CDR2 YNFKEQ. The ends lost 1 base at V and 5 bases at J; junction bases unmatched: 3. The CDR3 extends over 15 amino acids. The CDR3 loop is CASSQGLAGAHEQYF. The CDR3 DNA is TGTGCCAGCAGCCAAGGACTAGCGGGAGCCCACGAGCAGTACTTC.

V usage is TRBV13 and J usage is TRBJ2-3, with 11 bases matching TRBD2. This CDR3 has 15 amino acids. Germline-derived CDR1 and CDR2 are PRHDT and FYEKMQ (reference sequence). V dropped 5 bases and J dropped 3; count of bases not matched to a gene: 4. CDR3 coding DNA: TGTGCCAGCAGCCAAGGACTAGCGGGTACAGATACGCAGTATTTT. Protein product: CASSQGLAGTDTQYF.

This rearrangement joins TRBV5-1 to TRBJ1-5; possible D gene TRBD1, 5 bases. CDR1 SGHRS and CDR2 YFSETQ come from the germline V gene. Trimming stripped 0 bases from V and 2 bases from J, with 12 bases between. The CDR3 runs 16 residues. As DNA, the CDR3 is TGCGCCAGCAGCTTGGACGGGTTAGGGGGCAATCAGCCCCAGCATTTT. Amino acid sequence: CASSLDGLGGNQPQHF.

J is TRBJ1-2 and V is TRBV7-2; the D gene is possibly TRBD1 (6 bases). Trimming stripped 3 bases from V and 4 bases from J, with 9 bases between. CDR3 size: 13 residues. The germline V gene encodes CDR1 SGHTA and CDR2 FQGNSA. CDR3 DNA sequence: TGTGCCAGCAGCTTGACAGGCCCCTATGGCTACACCTTC. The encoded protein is CASSLTGPYGYTF.

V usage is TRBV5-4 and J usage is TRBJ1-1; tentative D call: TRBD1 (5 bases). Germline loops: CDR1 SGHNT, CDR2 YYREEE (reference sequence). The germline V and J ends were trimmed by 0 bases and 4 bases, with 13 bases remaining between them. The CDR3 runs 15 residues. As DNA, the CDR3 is TGTGCCAGCAGCTTGGACAGGTACGGGGCCACTGAAGCTTTCTTT. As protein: CASSLDRYGATEAFF. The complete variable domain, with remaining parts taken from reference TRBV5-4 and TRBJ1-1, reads ETGVTQSPTHLIKTRGQQVTLRCSSQSGHNTVSWYQQALGQGPQFIFQYYREEENGRGNFPPRFSGLQFPNYSSELNVNALELDDSALYLCASSLDRYGATEAFFGQGTRLTVV.

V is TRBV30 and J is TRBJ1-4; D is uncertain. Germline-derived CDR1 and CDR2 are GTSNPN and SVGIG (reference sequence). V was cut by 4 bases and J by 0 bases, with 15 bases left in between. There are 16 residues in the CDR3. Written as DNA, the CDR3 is TGTGCCTGGATGTCATCCGGGCAGACAACTAATGAAAAACTGTTTTTT. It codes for CAWMSSGQTTNEKLFF.